Each of the 17 T cell receptor beta chains below was sequenced from the same sample in a study of blood T cell repertoires in COVID-19. Assay: immunoSEQ multiplex PCR; the TCRdb copy retains only in-frame clones and omits some. The repertoire includes about 210,000 clones, approximately 90% of them detected once, and less than 2% sits in the top ten. The material sequenced was peripheral blood. The receptors derive from a man in his 70s with acute or convalescent COVID-19.

The CDR3: CASSSPHNEQFF. In nucleotides, the CDR3 is TGTGCCAGTAGTTCCCCTCACAATGAGCAGTTCTTC. The chain combines TRBV19 with TRBJ2-1; no firm D call. The V gene's germline CDR1 is LNHDA and CDR2 SQIVND (reference sequence). The CDR3 extends over 12 amino acids. V was pared by 5 bases and J by 5 bases, with 7 bases between.

This clone was observed once. The CDR3: CASSPSTSGNEQFF. CDR3 DNA sequence: TGTGCCAGCAGCCCATCGACTAGCGGAAATGAGCAGTTCTTC. The chain carries TRBV4-2 and TRBJ2-1; TRBD2 matches 9 bases. Germline values: CDR1 LGHNA, CDR2 YNFKEQ. V lost 4 bases to trimming and J lost 7 bases; unmatched junction nucleotides: 5. The CDR3 totals 14 residues.

The chain joins TRBV5-6 to TRBJ2-6, with D possibly being TRBD1 (5 bases). Germline V lookup: CDR1 SGHDT, CDR2 YYEEEE. Deletions cut 1 base from V and 3 bases from J, with 8 bases between. This CDR3 region has 15 residues. The CDR3 reads CASSLIGDGANVLTF. The CDR3 coding sequence is TGTGCCAGCAGCTTGATAGGGGATGGGGCCAACGTCCTGACTTTC.

This clone was found once. V usage is TRBV19 and J usage is TRBJ2-1, with 14 bases aligning to TRBD2. The CDR3 extends over 15 amino acids. Germline V CDR1 and CDR2: LNHDA, SQIVND (reference sequence). With 4 bases clipped from V and 10 bases from J, the junction kept 6 bases outside the gene matches. The CDR3 nucleotides read TGTGCCAGTAGTACGACTAGCGGGAGGGCCGGGGAGCAGTTCTTC. Translating it yields CASSTTSGRAGEQFF.

The rearrangement links TRBV7-2 to TRBJ1-1; the D is unclear. CDR1 and CDR2 from the germline V gene are SGHTA and FQGNSA. This CDR3 contains 17 residues. V gave up 5 bases and J gave up 6 bases, with 25 bases separating them. The chain's CDR3 is CASSKIRSRRGWAEAFF. In DNA, the CDR3 is TGTGCCAGCAGCAAAATAAGGAGCCGGAGAGGGTGGGCTGAAGCTTTCTTT.

V gene TRBV29-1 combines with J gene TRBJ2-7; 10 positions agree with TRBD2. Trimming at V came to 7 bases and at J to 5 bases, leaving 2 bases not matched to a gene. The CDR3 consists of 11 residues. Looked up from germline, CDR1 is SQVTM and CDR2 is ANQGSEA. CDR3 residues: CSAGLADEQYF. As DNA, the CDR3 is TGCAGCGCTGGACTAGCGGACGAGCAGTACTTC.

This CDR3 reads CASSQRGDRGRGNTEAFF. The CDR3 DNA reads TGTGCCAGCTCTCAAAGAGGGGACAGGGGCCGGGGAAACACTGAAGCTTTCTTT. This chain joins TRBV18 and TRBJ1-1; 10 nucleotides line up with TRBD1. V gave up 6 bases and J gave up 2 bases; unmatched junction bases: 15. CDR1 is KGHSH, CDR2 LQKENI, per germline. This CDR3 spans 18 amino acids.

This clone appeared a single time. The CDR3 loop is CASSLLQGYGYTF. The CDR3 nucleotides are TGTGCCAGCAGTCTTCTTCAGGGCTATGGCTACACCTTC. V is TRBV6-5 and J is TRBJ1-2; possible D gene TRBD1, 5 bases. This CDR3 has 13 amino acids. Germline-derived CDR1 and CDR2 are MNHEY and SVGAGI. Trimming removed 5 bases at V and 4 bases at J, with 11 bases between.

The chain uses TRBV15 and TRBJ1-1; D remains unclear. V was pared by 5 bases and J by 10 bases, with 17 bases between. Germline-derived CDR1 and CDR2 are LNHNV and YYDKDF (reference sequence). The CDR3 length is 13 residues. CDR3 coding DNA: TGTGCCACCAGCCGCCCATTCGGAGGTGGAGCTTTCTTT. Translating gives CATSRPFGGGAFF.

This rearrangement joins TRBV7-3 to TRBJ1-1; TRBD1 matches at 7 bases. J lost 5 bases, V lost 5 bases, and 8 bases had no gene match. This CDR3 contains 14 residues. In germline, CDR1 is SGHTA, CDR2 FQGTGA. The CDR3 region is CASSPSGGLTEAFF. The CDR3 DNA sequence: TGTGCCAGCAGCCCCTCAGGGGGATTGACTGAAGCTTTCTTT.

This clone was seen a handful of times. The CDR3 reads CASSTVWAAYNEQFF. The CDR3 DNA reads TGTGCCAGCAGTACCGTTTGGGCCGCCTACAATGAGCAGTTCTTC. This rearrangement joins TRBV3-1 (or the pseudogene TRBV3-2) to TRBJ2-1; D is ambiguous. Germline V lookup: CDR1 LGHDT, CDR2 YNNKEL (reference sequence). The CDR3 has 15 amino acids. The V end lost 6 bases, the J end lost 2 bases, and 14 bases lay between the germline ends.

This clone showed up just once. The chain combines TRBV28 with TRBJ1-5; D is unclear. Trimming removed 7 bases from V and 2 bases from J, with 6 bases in between. Germline V lookup: CDR1 MDHEN, CDR2 SYDVKM. The CDR3 runs to 12 residues. CDR3 region: CASTSGNQPQHF. The DNA of the CDR3 is TGTGCCAGCACCTCCGGCAATCAGCCCCAGCATTTT.

CDR3 nucleotides: TGTGCCAGCAGCTCAGGGGGCAGTCAAGAGACCCAGTACTTC. Its protein is CASSSGGSQETQYF. The chain recombines TRBV5-4 with TRBJ2-5; TRBD1 matches 8 bases. Trimming at V came to 3 bases and at J to 2 bases, leaving 3 bases not matched to a gene. The germline gives CDR1 SGHNT, CDR2 YYREEE (reference sequence). CDR3 length: 14 residues.

The genes are TRBV5-6 and TRBJ1-4, with unresolved D. Germline V gene lookup returns CDR1 SGHDT and CDR2 YYEEEE. The CDR3 length is 13 residues. Trimming shortened V by 4 bases and J by 10 bases, and 14 bases separated the two germline ends. The CDR3 bases are TGTGCCAGCAGCCGCCCACTAGACGGAAAACTGTTTTTT. This sequence encodes CASSRPLDGKLFF.

The chain's CDR3 is CASSKGQTSTGELFF. As DNA, the CDR3 is TGTGCCAGCAGTAAGGGACAGACAAGCACCGGGGAGCTGTTTTTT. The V call is TRBV2, the J call TRBJ2-2, with 7 bases that match TRBD1. V lost 5 bases to trimming and J lost 4 bases; unmatched junction nucleotides: 7. Germline CDR1 and CDR2: SNHLY and FYNNEI. This CDR3 comprises 15 residues.

DNA of the CDR3: TGTGCCAGCAGCCGGGACAGGGGAAACACTGAAGCTTTCTTT. It encodes CASSRDRGNTEAFF. The chain joins TRBV7-3 to TRBJ1-1, with 10 positions matching TRBD1. This CDR3 is 14 amino acids long. CDR1 is SGHTA and CDR2 is FQGTGA in the germline V gene. V dropped 5 bases and J dropped 2; count of bases not matched to a gene: 2.

This chain joins TRBV30 and TRBJ1-2, with D tentatively TRBD1 (6 bases). In germline, CDR1 is GTSNPN, CDR2 SVGIG (reference sequence). The V and J ends lost 4 bases and 2 bases respectively, with 14 bases between them. The length of the CDR3 is 14 residues. CDR3 DNA: TGTGCCTGGAAGGCAGGGGATTCAAACTATGGCTACACCTTC. Translated: CAWKAGDSNYGYTF.